The clone carrying this T cell receptor (beta chain) has only a few counts. Per the original data handling: From reference gene primer amplification, estimates of nucleated cell counts were derived. Sequencing used immunoSEQ multiplex PCR; TCRdb keeps in-frame clones, though not all of them. D and trimming were read from the DNA, whereas the V and J calls and clone size are those reported in that table. The sample has around 140,000 clones, over 75% seen once. The data stem from a study of blood T cell repertoires in COVID-19. J gave up 1 base and V 3 bases, and 7 bases lay outside the gene matches. CDR3 length equals 17 residues. CDR1 and CDR2 from the germline V gene are MGHRA and YSYEKL.

J is TRBJ2-3 and V is TRBV4-1, with TRBD1 matching over 10 bases. The sequenced sample consisted of peripheral blood. This sequence was found in a human donor in a cohort sampled during active COVID-19. The CDR3 DNA follows: TGCGCCAGCAGCCAGAGACAGGGGGCGCTGGGCACAGATACGCAGTATTTT. It yields the protein CASSQRQGALGTDTQYF.